The present T cell receptor (beta chain) was sequenced within a study of cytomegalovirus exposure and HLA in healthy donors. Study observations and caveats: The classifier reportedly diagnosed cytomegalovirus status with high specificity and sensitivity. The study listed roughly 160 cytomegalovirus-associated TCR beta chains. It was confirmed in vitro that a few of the CMV-associated chains were specific for CMV antigens.

The CDR3 is 10 residues long. Germline-derived CDR1 and CDR2 are SGDLS and YYNGEE. V was clipped by 7 bases and J by 3 bases, with 4 bases between them. TCRdb keeps only in-frame clones here, not all; method: immunoSEQ multiplex PCR. The sample lists approximately 76,000 clones; roughly 94% were seen once. Comment on this clone: Its antigen is not known.

The sequence was obtained from a young woman in good health and CMV-seropositive. Sequencing was carried out using PBMCs. J is TRBJ1-1 and V is TRBV9; D is uncertain. The chain's CDR3 is CASEDTEAFF. CDR3 DNA sequence: TGTGCCAGCGAGGACACTGAAGCTTTCTTT.